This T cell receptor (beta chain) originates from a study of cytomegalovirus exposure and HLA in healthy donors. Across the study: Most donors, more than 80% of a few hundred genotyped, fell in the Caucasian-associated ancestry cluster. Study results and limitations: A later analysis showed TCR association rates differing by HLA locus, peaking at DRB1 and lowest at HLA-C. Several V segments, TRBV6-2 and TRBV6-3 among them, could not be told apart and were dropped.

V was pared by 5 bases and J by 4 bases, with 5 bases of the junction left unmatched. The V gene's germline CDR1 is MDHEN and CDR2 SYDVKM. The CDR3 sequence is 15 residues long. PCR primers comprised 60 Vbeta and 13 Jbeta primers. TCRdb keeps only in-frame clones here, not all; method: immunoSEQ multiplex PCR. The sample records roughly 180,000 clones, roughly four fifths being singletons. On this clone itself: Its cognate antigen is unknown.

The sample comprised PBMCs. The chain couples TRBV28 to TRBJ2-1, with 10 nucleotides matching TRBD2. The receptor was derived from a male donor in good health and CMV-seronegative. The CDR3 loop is CASSLGLAVYNEQFF. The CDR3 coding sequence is TGTGCCAGCAGTCTCGGACTAGCGGTATACAATGAGCAGTTCTTC.